This passage covers 32 T cell receptor beta chains from one sample sequenced in a study of shared clonotypes between healthy human individuals. The assay was immunoSEQ multiplex PCR, and TCRdb's table has in-frame clones only and misses some. The sample shows 180,000 or so clones, roughly 93% of them seen only once. Specimen: naive CD4+ T cells sorted from blood. Subset in this sample: CD45RA+ positively selected. The receptors here all came from a woman younger than 45 in good health.

This chain links TRBV19 with TRBJ1-5, with D perhaps TRBD1 (5 bases). The CDR3 contains 12 residues. Per the germline V gene, CDR1 is LNHDA and CDR2 is SQIVND (reference sequence). V lost 6 bases and J lost 11, with 14 bases in between. The CDR3 DNA follows: TGTGCCAGTAGCCTACCGGGGGGAACCCAGCATTTT. Its protein is CASSLPGGTQHF. The complete variable domain, with remaining parts taken from reference TRBV19 and TRBJ1-5, reads DGGITQSPKYLFRKEGQNVTLSCEQNLNHDAMYWYRQDPGQGLRLIYYSQIVNDFQKGDIAEGYSVSREKKESFPLTVTSAQKNPTAFYLCASSLPGGTQHFGDGTRLSIL.

This chain links TRBV7-6 with TRBJ2-5; the D gene is possibly TRBD2 (7 bases). Gene TRBJ2-7 matches the end of the DNA better, so the J call may be wrong. This CDR3 has 16 amino acids. CDR1 SGHVS and CDR2 FNYEAQ come from the germline V gene. CDR3 protein: CASSPRGRGSSYEQYF. For the CDR3, the DNA is TGTGCCAGCAGCCCCCGGGGGCGGGGGAGCTCCTACGAGCAGTACTTC.

The V call is TRBV5-1, the J call TRBJ2-5; 9 nucleotides line up with TRBD1. The germline gives CDR1 SGHRS, CDR2 YFSETQ. CDR3 length equals 13 residues. Losses at the gene ends were 3 bases for V and 11 bases for J; bases not matched to a gene: 8. The CDR3 DNA is TGCGCCAGCAGCTCGGGACAGGGACCGGAGCAGTACTTC. Residues: CASSSGQGPEQYF.

In the case of this clone: An end of the junction differs from the germline gene, which may be a read error. V gene TRBV11-2 combines with J gene TRBJ2-7; the D gene is possibly TRBD2 (6 bases). CDR1 and CDR2 from the germline V gene are SGHAT and FQNNGV. This CDR3 comprises 13 residues. CDR3 amino acids: CASSRTGAYGQYF. CDR3 nucleotide sequence: TGTGCCAGCAGCCGGACGGGAGCTTACGGGCAGTACTTC.

The gene calls are TRBV5-4 and TRBJ2-2, with D perhaps matching TRBD1 (6 bases). The CDR3 sequence is 15 residues long. Trimming took off 9 bases at V and 0 bases at J, with 15 bases between the two ends. Per the germline V gene, CDR1 is SGHNT and CDR2 is YYREEE (reference sequence). The CDR3: CATRTGTTNTGELFF. The DNA for the CDR3 is TGTGCCACCCGAACAGGGACAACGAACACCGGGGAGCTGTTTTTT.

This clone was seen more than once but under ten times. The chain uses TRBV6-5 and TRBJ2-7, with a possible D match to TRBD2 (5 bases). Germline V gene sequence: CDR1 MNHEY, CDR2 SVGAGI. V lost 6 bases and J lost 5, with 17 bases in between. CDR3 length: 14 residues. CDR3 amino acids: CASRKAGGLHEQYF. CDR3 DNA: TGTGCCAGCAGGAAGGCGGGCGGGCTCCACGAGCAGTACTTC.

The chain joins TRBV14 to TRBJ2-7; perhaps TRBD1 as D (5 bases). Germline loops: CDR1 SGHDN, CDR2 FVKESK. V lost 0 bases to trimming and J lost 6 bases, with 9 bases between them. The CDR3 loop spans 13 amino acids. The CDR3, as DNA: TGTGCCAGCAGCCAAGACAGGGTTCGCGAGCAGTACTTC. Translating it yields CASSQDRVREQYF.

The chain employs TRBV29-1 and TRBJ2-7; D remains unclear. Per germline, CDR1 SQVTM and CDR2 ANQGSEA. The CDR3 has 12 residues. Trimming pared 4 bases from V and 5 bases from J, leaving 12 bases between. CDR3 DNA: TGCAGCGTTGCCCGATGGGCCGACGAGCAGTACTTC. Its translation: CSVARWADEQYF.

In this sample, this clone turned up once. The rearrangement joins TRBV7-3 to TRBJ2-6; D unclear. V shed 5 bases and J shed 4 bases, with 6 bases lying between them. The CDR3 consists of 13 residues. CDR1 and CDR2 (germline): SGHTA, FQGTGA. CDR3 bases: TGTGCCAGCAGCGGGCCGGGGGCCAACGTCCTGACTTTC. Protein: CASSGPGANVLTF.

This chain connects TRBV10-1 to TRBJ2-2; 7 bases agree with TRBD2. Trimming removed 5 bases from V and 6 bases from J; junction bases left unmatched: 0. The CDR3 is 12 residues long. Germline V lookup: CDR1 WNHNN, CDR2 SYGVQD (reference sequence). CDR3 sequence: CASSRGAGELFF. DNA for the CDR3: TGCGCCAGCAGTCGGGGGGCCGGGGAGCTGTTTTTT.

This clone was observed once. V gene TRBV19 combines with J gene TRBJ2-2; D might be TRBD2 (6 bases). Germline assignment: CDR1 LNHDA and CDR2 SQIVND (reference sequence). The CDR3 is 14 amino acids. V dropped 6 bases and J dropped 7 bases, with 15 bases sitting between them. CDR3 nucleotide sequence: TGTGCCAGTAGCCCGGGACCGGAGGGCGGGGAGCTGTTTTTT. Translating it yields CASSPGPEGGELFF.

V and J are TRBV29-1 and TRBJ2-7; TRBD1 aligns across 9 bases. CDR3 length: 13 residues. The germline gives CDR1 SQVTM, CDR2 ANQGSEA. V shed 6 bases and J 4 bases; nucleotides not matched to a gene: 7. Here the CDR3 reads CSVQGAKRYEQYF. DNA of the CDR3: TGCAGCGTACAGGGGGCGAAGAGGTACGAGCAGTACTTC.

The gene calls are TRBV6-5 and TRBJ1-2, with 7 bases matching TRBD1. The germline gives CDR1 MNHEY, CDR2 SVGAGI. Germline trimming cut 4 bases from V and 6 bases from J; bases unmatched to any gene: 8. This CDR3 is built from 14 residues. CDR3 DNA sequence: TGTGCCAGCAGTTCGCGGACAGGTTTGGATGGCTACACCTTC. It is translated as CASSSRTGLDGYTF.

The gene calls are TRBV7-6 and TRBJ2-7; 10 nucleotides line up with TRBD2. CDR3 length: 15 amino acids. V gave up 5 bases and J gave up 5 bases; unmatched junction bases: 9. Germline V gives CDR1 SGHVS, CDR2 FNYEAQ. The CDR3 reads CASSLEAGGPHEQYF. Written as DNA, the CDR3 is TGTGCCAGCAGCCTCGAAGCGGGAGGGCCTCACGAGCAGTACTTC.

The chain employs TRBV18 and TRBJ2-5; a possible D gene is TRBD1 (5 bases). The last part of the DNA fits TRBJ2-7 better; the J call may be wrong. The CDR3 consists of 12 residues. Germline CDR1 reads KGHSH; CDR2 reads LQKENI. For the CDR3, the DNA is TGTGCCAGCTCACCGGACACCTACGAGCAGTACTTC. Its protein is CASSPDTYEQYF.

The V and J genes are TRBV10-1 and TRBJ1-1; no definite D call. V was clipped by 0 bases and J by 5 bases, with 10 bases between them. Germline CDR1 WNHNN, CDR2 SYGVQD (reference sequence). The CDR3 is 14 residues long. The DNA for the CDR3 is TGCGCCAGCAGTGAGTCTGGCAGGAATACTGAAGCTTTCTTT. Protein product: CASSESGRNTEAFF.

The genes are TRBV4-1 and TRBJ2-5; TRBD1 matches at 8 bases. Matching the DNA end better, TRBJ2-7 makes the J call doubtful. Germline CDR1 MGHRA, CDR2 YSYEKL. This CDR3 has 16 amino acids. The CDR3 protein is CASSQAPGTGSYEQYF. The CDR3 DNA reads as TGCGCCAGCAGCCAAGCACCAGGGACAGGCAGCTACGAGCAGTACTTC.

This chain connects TRBV14 to TRBJ2-5; unclear D gene. V gave up 0 bases and J gave up 2 bases, with 7 bases separating them. The CDR3 has 14 amino acids. Germline lookup yields CDR1 SGHDN and CDR2 FVKESK. CDR3 coding DNA: TGTGCCAGCAGCCAAGAGTTCCTACAAGAGACCCAGTACTTC. It codes for CASSQEFLQETQYF.

The chain employs TRBV6-4 and TRBJ2-1, with 7 bases matching TRBD2. Trimming cost V 3 bases and J 8 bases; bases outside gene matches: 4. The CDR3 is made up of 13 amino acids. The germline gives CDR1 MRHNA, CDR2 SNTAGT. The CDR3 sequence is CASSETSIDEQFF. The CDR3 DNA follows: TGTGCCAGCAGTGAGACTAGCATAGATGAGCAGTTCTTC.

This chain links TRBV28 with TRBJ2-7; 7 positions match TRBD1. CDR1 is MDHEN and CDR2 is SYDVKM in the germline V gene. The CDR3 spans 14 residues. The V gene end was trimmed by 3 bases and the J gene end by 1 base; junction bases not matched to a gene: 3. The DNA for the CDR3 is TGTGCCAGCAGTTTGGACAGGTCGTCCTACGAGCAGTACTTC. It is translated as CASSLDRSSYEQYF.

The chain links TRBV5-1 to TRBJ2-6; D assignment may be TRBD1 or TRBD2 (5 bases each). V was cut by 0 bases and J by 4 bases, with 8 bases left in between. CDR1 and CDR2 (germline): SGHRS, YFSETQ. The CDR3 length is 15 residues. CDR3 residues: CASSLGGVGANVLTF. The CDR3 nucleotides are TGCGCCAGCAGCTTGGGAGGGGTCGGGGCCAACGTCCTGACTTTC.

This clone occurred a few times. The V gene is TRBV2, the J gene TRBJ2-7, with 9 bases aligning to TRBD2. Germline loops: CDR1 SNHLY, CDR2 FYNNEI. Trimming cost V 6 bases and J 5 bases; bases outside gene matches: 8. The CDR3 length is 14 residues. The DNA for the CDR3 is TGTGCCAGCAGGGGGGTAGCGGGAGACCACGAGCAGTACTTC. Its translation is CASRGVAGDHEQYF.

This sequence joins TRBV16 and TRBJ1-5; 12 positions agree with TRBD1. After removal of 5 bases from V and 9 bases from J, the junction contained 8 bases not matched to a gene. Germline lookup yields CDR1 KGHSY and CDR2 FQNENV. There are 15 residues in the CDR3. The CDR3: CASSTGQGARGPQHF. The CDR3 DNA sequence: TGTGCCAGCAGCACGGGACAGGGGGCGCGTGGGCCCCAGCATTTT. The entire variable domain, with the rest obtained from reference TRBV16 and TRBJ1-5, is as follows: GEEVAQTPKHLVRGEGQKAKLYCAPIKGHSYVFWYQQVLKNEFKFLISFQNENVFDETGMPKERFSAKCLPNSPCSLEIQATKLEDSAVYFCASSTGQGARGPQHFGDGTRLSIL.

J is TRBJ1-3 and V is TRBV27; D remains ambiguous. The V and J ends lost 5 bases and 1 base respectively, with 12 bases between them. The germline V gene encodes CDR1 MNHEY and CDR2 SMNVEV (reference sequence). The length of the CDR3 is 15 residues. CDR3 region: CASSPTAVSGNTIYF. CDR3 in DNA: TGTGCCAGCAGTCCAACCGCCGTTTCTGGAAACACCATATATTTT.

V and J are TRBV5-6 and TRBJ1-2, with D possibly matching TRBD1 (5 bases). The CDR3 sequence is 14 residues long. Looked up from germline, CDR1 is SGHDT and CDR2 is YYEEEE. Trimming took off 5 bases at V and 8 bases at J, with 19 bases between the two ends. CDR3 in DNA: TGTGCCAGCAGTTATCGCTTCAGGGTGGAGGGCTACACCTTC. This encodes CASSYRFRVEGYTF.

The rearrangement uses TRBV18 and TRBJ2-2; weak D call: TRBD1 (6 bases). Germline V lookup: CDR1 KGHSH, CDR2 LQKENI. The V end was cut by 2 bases, the J end by 7 bases, with 14 bases between. This CDR3 has 15 residues. CDR3 DNA sequence: TGTGCCAGCTCACCAACACAGGGTACGATCGGGGAGCTGTTTTTT. Its translation is CASSPTQGTIGELFF.

The chain carries TRBV9 and TRBJ2-2; perhaps TRBD2 as D (5 bases). Germline-derived CDR1 and CDR2 are SGDLS and YYNGEE. This CDR3 has 14 residues. Trimming removed 6 bases at V and 7 bases at J, with 16 bases between. The CDR3 bases are TGTGCCAGCAACCCTGCAGGTCGGGGCGGGGAGCTGTTTTTT. It translates to CASNPAGRGGELFF.

The rearrangement links TRBV28 to TRBJ1-2, with 8 bases matching TRBD1. After removal of 7 bases from V and 4 bases from J, the junction contained 11 bases not matched to a gene. CDR1 MDHEN and CDR2 SYDVKM come from the germline V gene. CDR3 length: 15 amino acids. CDR3 in DNA: TGTGCCAGCAACGTGGACAGGGCTCTTACCTATGGCTACACCTTC. The encoded protein is CASNVDRALTYGYTF.

The chain combines TRBV28 with TRBJ2-5; D is possibly TRBD1 or TRBD2 (5 bases each). The CDR3 totals 12 residues. Deletions cut 3 bases from V and 11 bases from J, with 13 bases between. Germline V CDR1 and CDR2: MDHEN, SYDVKM. CDR3 DNA sequence: TGTGCCAGCAGTTTCGGGTTGGGGGAGCAGTACTTC. Its protein product is CASSFGLGEQYF.

This sequence joins TRBV11-1 and TRBJ2-2; 8 bases align to TRBD1. The CDR3 has 15 residues. J lost 0 bases, V lost 5 bases, and 2 bases had no gene match. CDR1 is SGHAT and CDR2 is FQDESV in the germline V gene (reference sequence). The CDR3 nucleotides read TGTGCCAGCAGCCGGACAGGGACGAACACCGGGGAGCTGTTTTTT. It yields the protein CASSRTGTNTGELFF.

Regarding this clone: One junction end disagrees with the germline gene, perhaps due to a read error. This chain links TRBV29-1 with TRBJ2-7, with no clear D. Germline CDR1 and CDR2: SQVTM and ANQGSEA. The CDR3 runs 12 residues. The CDR3 region has the DNA TGCAGCGTTGTGGTCAGCTCCTACGAGCAGTGCTTC. Amino acid sequence: CSVVVSSYEQCF.

The chain employs TRBV30 and TRBJ2-2; D might be TRBD2 (6 bases). Germline lookup yields CDR1 GTSNPN and CDR2 SVGIG (reference sequence). The V end lost 5 bases, the J end lost 7 bases, and 11 bases lay between the germline ends. The CDR3 has 12 residues. As DNA, the CDR3 is TGTGCCTGGGGGACTTCCTACGGGGAGCTGTTTTTT. It encodes CAWGTSYGELFF.